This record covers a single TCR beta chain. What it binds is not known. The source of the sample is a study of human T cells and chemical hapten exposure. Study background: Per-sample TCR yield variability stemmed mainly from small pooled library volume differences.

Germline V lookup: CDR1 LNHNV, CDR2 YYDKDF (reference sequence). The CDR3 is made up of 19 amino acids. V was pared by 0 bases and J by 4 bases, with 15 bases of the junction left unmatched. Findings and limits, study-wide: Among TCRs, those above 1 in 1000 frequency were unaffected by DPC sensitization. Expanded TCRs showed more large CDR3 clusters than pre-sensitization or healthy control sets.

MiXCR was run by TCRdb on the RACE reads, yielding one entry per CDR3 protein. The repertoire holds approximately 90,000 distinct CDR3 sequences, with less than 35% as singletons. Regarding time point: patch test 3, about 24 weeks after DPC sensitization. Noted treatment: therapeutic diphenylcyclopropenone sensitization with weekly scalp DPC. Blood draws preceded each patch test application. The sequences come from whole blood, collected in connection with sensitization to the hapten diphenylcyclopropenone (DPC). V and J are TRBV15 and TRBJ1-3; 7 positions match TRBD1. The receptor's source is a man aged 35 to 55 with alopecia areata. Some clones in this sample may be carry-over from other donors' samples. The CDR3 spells CATSRDLWKTGEDGNTIYF. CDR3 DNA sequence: TGTGCCACCAGCAGAGACCTGTGGAAAACAGGGGAAGACGGAAACACCATATATTTT. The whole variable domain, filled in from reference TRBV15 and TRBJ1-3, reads DAMVIQNPRYQVTQFGKPVTLSCSQTLNHNVMYWYQQKSSQAPKLLFHYYDKDFNNEADTPDNFQSRRPNTSFCFLDIRSPGLGDTAMYLCATSRDLWKTGEDGNTIYFGEGSWLTVV.